The 22 T cell receptor beta chains in this list originate from one sample, sequenced in a study of beta chain features in type 1 diabetes. Study-wide findings and caveats: Shortening that was moderate but significant affected the TCRB CDR3s of Type 1 diabetes patients in all four CD4+ subsets.

The sequenced template was cDNA made from the entire isolated RNA. Method: immunoSEQ multiplex PCR; TCRdb's copy keeps in-frame clones and lacks some. The sample shows approximately 46,000 clones, approximately 43% of them seen only once. These receptors have no identified antigens. Material for sequencing was stem cell memory CD4+ T cells from blood. The receptors shown here come from a man aged 25 to 40 with type 1 diabetes.

This clone was counted only a few times. The chain couples TRBV7-9 to TRBJ2-5; 8 bases line up with TRBD2. This CDR3 has 14 residues. Germline CDR1 is SEHNR and CDR2 is FQNEAQ (reference sequence). V gave up 8 bases and J gave up 5 bases; unmatched junction bases: 10. This CDR3 is CASYPAGGRETQYF. CDR3 bases: TGTGCCAGCTACCCTGCTGGCGGGAGGGAGACCCAGTACTTC.

This clone was seen only a few times. The CDR3 bases are TGTGCCAGCAGCCTCACGAATCTAGCTCAGATCCCTTACGAGCAGTACTTC. Protein: CASSLTNLAQIPYEQYF. This chain uses TRBV4-2 with TRBJ2-7, with D maybe TRBD2 (5 bases). This CDR3 is built from 17 residues. V shed 4 bases and J shed 4 bases, with 23 bases lying between them. The germline V gene has CDR1 LGHNA and CDR2 YNFKEQ.

The V call is TRBV7-8, the J call TRBJ1-2, with a tentative D call TRBD1 (5 bases). Trimming pared 5 bases from V and 7 bases from J, leaving 17 bases between. The germline V gene has CDR1 SGHVS and CDR2 FQNEAQ. CDR3 size: 14 residues. CDR3 protein: CASSLRPGFSGYTF. CDR3 nucleotides: TGTGCCAGCAGCCTAAGGCCAGGGTTCTCTGGCTACACCTTC. Using reference TRBV7-8 and TRBJ1-2 for the parts outside the CDR3, the full variable domain is GAGVSQSPRYKVAKRGQDVALRCDPISGHVSLFWYQQALGQGPEFLTYFQNEAQLDKSGLPSDRFFAERPEGSVSTLKIQRTQQEDSAVYLCASSLRPGFSGYTFGSGTRLTVV.

The J gene is TRBJ2-1, the V gene TRBV14; tentatively, D is TRBD2 (6 bases). Trimming left V 3 bases short and J 4 bases short, with 16 bases between. The CDR3 contains 16 residues. From germline, CDR1 is SGHDN and CDR2 FVKESK. CDR3 loop: CASSHFGGVRYNEQFF. The CDR3 DNA follows: TGTGCCAGCAGCCACTTTGGAGGGGTTCGTTACAATGAGCAGTTCTTC.

Here the CDR3 DNA reads TGCAGCGCCCGGAGGACAGGGGGCTACGAGCAGTACTTC. It encodes CSARRTGGYEQYF. The chain is built from TRBV29-1 and TRBJ2-7; 10 positions match TRBD1. The CDR3 contains 13 residues. In germline, CDR1 is SQVTM, CDR2 ANQGSEA. After removal of 7 bases from V and 3 bases from J, the junction contained 6 bases not matched to a gene.

V gene TRBV7-2 combines with J gene TRBJ2-7; D unresolved. The CDR3 runs 13 residues. V was shortened by 4 bases and J by 3 bases, with 10 bases between the two germline ends. CDR1 SGHTA and CDR2 FQGNSA come from the germline V gene. The CDR3 DNA reads TGTGCCAGCAGCTCCAGAGGCAGCTACGAGCAGTACTTC. It encodes CASSSRGSYEQYF.

The J gene is TRBJ2-1, the V gene TRBV27; 9 bases fit TRBD1. J was trimmed by 5 bases and V by 5 bases; bases with no gene match: 10. Germline V gene sequence: CDR1 MNHEY, CDR2 SMNVEV (reference sequence). The CDR3 has 16 amino acids. The CDR3 region is CASSREGTGINNEQFF. DNA of the CDR3: TGTGCCAGCAGTCGAGAAGGGACAGGGATCAACAATGAGCAGTTCTTC.

V usage is TRBV5-6 and J usage is TRBJ2-6; D ambiguous. Trimming pared 2 bases from V and 0 bases from J, leaving 12 bases between. The CDR3 consists of 17 residues. CDR1 is SGHDT, CDR2 YYEEEE, per germline. The CDR3 sequence: CASSFDPSSSGANVLTF. The CDR3 coding sequence is TGTGCCAGCAGCTTTGATCCGTCCAGCTCTGGGGCCAACGTCCTGACTTTC.

This chain uses TRBV14 with TRBJ1-1, with 7 bases fitting TRBD1. J was trimmed by 4 bases and V by 0 bases; bases with no gene match: 8. The CDR3 is 16 residues long. Germline CDR1 SGHDN, CDR2 FVKESK. The CDR3 loop reads CASSQEGLRGATEAFF. The CDR3 DNA sequence: TGTGCCAGCAGCCAAGAAGGCCTCAGGGGGGCCACTGAAGCTTTCTTT.

This chain joins TRBV18 and TRBJ2-2; 8 nucleotides match TRBD1. Germline V gene data show CDR1 as KGHSH and CDR2 as LQKENI. The CDR3 covers 17 residues. The junction had 10 bases not matched to a gene; V was cut back by 4 bases and J by 3 bases. Here the CDR3 DNA reads TGTGCCAGCTCACAAACCGGGACAGGAGTTTACACCGGGGAGCTGTTTTTT. It codes for CASSQTGTGVYTGELFF. The variable domain in full, with the rest retrieved from reference TRBV18 and TRBJ2-2, is NAGVMQNPRHLVRRRGQEARLRCSPMKGHSHVYWYRQLPEEGLKFMVYLQKENIIDESGMPKERFSAEFPKEGPSILRIQQVVRGDSAAYFCASSQTGTGVYTGELFFGEGSRLTVL.

The chain uses TRBV29-1 and TRBJ2-7; TRBD2 agrees at 8 bases. The CDR3 runs 14 residues. Trimming cost V 3 bases and J 6 bases; bases outside gene matches: 10. Per the germline V gene, CDR1 is SQVTM and CDR2 is ANQGSEA. As DNA, the CDR3 is TGCAGCGTTGATGGCGGGACTAGTGCTTCCGAGCAGTACTTC. This sequence encodes CSVDGGTSASEQYF.

The chain couples TRBV14 to TRBJ2-1; tentative D call: TRBD2 (5 bases). The CDR3 contains 13 residues. The V and J ends lost 0 bases and 9 bases respectively, with 9 bases between them. Germline loops: CDR1 SGHDN, CDR2 FVKESK. This chain's CDR3 is CASSQDLAGEQFF. The CDR3 bases are TGTGCCAGCAGCCAAGATCTAGCCGGTGAGCAGTTCTTC.

The rearrangement uses TRBV29-1 and TRBJ1-1; D might be TRBD1 (5 bases). Germline V gene data show CDR1 as SQVTM and CDR2 as ANQGSEA. Trimming pared 4 bases from V and 7 bases from J, leaving 7 bases between. This CDR3 comprises 10 residues. CDR3 sequence (DNA): TGCAGCGTTGGAGACAGTGAAGCTTTCTTT. It encodes CSVGDSEAFF.

The genes are TRBV5-1 and TRBJ2-7, with TRBD2 matching over 10 bases. The CDR3 covers 17 residues. V lost 3 bases and J lost 2; bases outside the gene matches: 11. Germline lookup yields CDR1 SGHRS and CDR2 YFSETQ. In DNA, the CDR3 is TGCGCCAGCAGCTCCCTCCCCCCCAGCGGGGGGGCCTACGAGCAGTACTTC. Its translation is CASSSLPPSGGAYEQYF.

The gene calls are TRBV29-1 and TRBJ2-5, with 11 bases identical to TRBD2. Trimming took 0 bases from V and 1 from J; bases not matched to a gene: 7. Germline lookup yields CDR1 SQVTM and CDR2 ANQGSEA. The CDR3 is 17 residues long. The CDR3 sequence: CSVEDLRLAGFQETQYF. The CDR3 nucleotides read TGCAGCGTTGAAGATCTTCGACTAGCGGGGTTCCAAGAGACCCAGTACTTC. The whole variable domain, filled in from reference TRBV29-1 and TRBJ2-5, reads SAVISQKPSRDICQRGTSLTIQCQVDSQVTMMFWYRQQPGQSLTLIATANQGSEATYESGFVIDKFPISRPNLTFSTLTVSNMSPEDSSIYLCSVEDLRLAGFQETQYFGPGTRLLVL.

This chain joins TRBV6-4 and TRBJ1-3; D is uncertain. From germline, CDR1 is MRHNA and CDR2 SNTAGT. CDR3 length: 16 residues. V was clipped by 1 base and J by 0 bases, with 10 bases between them. The CDR3 DNA reads TGTGCCAGCAGTGACTGCGAGGGTTACTCTGGAAACACCATATATTTT. This codes for CASSDCEGYSGNTIYF.

This clone was counted a few times. The CDR3 is CASSQVTGSTNEKLFF. The CDR3 region has the DNA TGCGCCAGCAGCCAAGTCACCGGGTCAACTAATGAAAAACTGTTTTTT. The rearrangement links TRBV4-3 to TRBJ1-4; D gene ambiguous. Germline V gives CDR1 LGHNA, CDR2 YSLEER. The CDR3 is 16 residues long. The ends were cut back, 1 base at V and 0 bases at J, with 9 bases in the middle.

In this sample, this clone turned up a few times. The chain uses TRBV29-1 and TRBJ1-1, with 11 nucleotides matching TRBD1. With V trimmed by 1 base and J by 3 bases, 4 bases remained unmatched. CDR3 length: 15 residues. CDR1 is SQVTM, CDR2 ANQGSEA, per germline. The CDR3: CSVEGTGGLDTEAFF. DNA for the CDR3: TGCAGCGTTGAAGGGACAGGGGGCTTAGACACTGAAGCTTTCTTT.

This CDR3 is CASRSGTGNTGELFF. In DNA, the CDR3 is TGTGCCAGCAGGTCCGGGACAGGGAACACCGGGGAGCTGTTTTTT. The J gene is TRBJ2-2, the V gene TRBV2; 8 bases agree with TRBD1. CDR3 length equals 15 residues. The trim removed 6 bases at V and 1 base at J, leaving 4 bases unmatched. Germline V gives CDR1 SNHLY, CDR2 FYNNEI.

This clone has more than one count but fewer than ten. V gene TRBV30 combines with J gene TRBJ1-3; the D is unclear. The V gene lost 0 bases and the J gene lost 4 bases, with 7 bases spanning the gap. The length of the CDR3 is 13 residues. Germline loops: CDR1 GTSNPN, CDR2 SVGIG (reference sequence). This CDR3 is CAWSVGEGNTIYF. Written as DNA, the CDR3 is TGTGCCTGGAGTGTCGGGGAGGGAAACACCATATATTTT.

This clone was counted a few times. This rearrangement joins TRBV28 to TRBJ1-2; D unresolved. V lost 6 bases to trimming and J lost 8 bases, with 19 bases between them. The CDR3 consists of 14 residues. Germline loops: CDR1 MDHEN, CDR2 SYDVKM. This CDR3 reads CASRPGPTRGGYTF. DNA of the CDR3: TGTGCCAGCAGGCCCGGACCGACCCGGGGAGGCTACACCTTC.

The CDR3 sequence: CASSKGPVIWREAAWVSPPGELFF. The CDR3 coding sequence is TGTGCCAGCAGCAAAGGGCCTGTAATCTGGCGGGAGGCCGCTTGGGTTTCACCCCCCGGGGAGCTGTTTTTT. The genes are TRBV21-1 and TRBJ2-2; the tabulated D call, TRBD2, remains unverified against the DNA. TRBV21-1 is noted as a pseudogene. The CDR3 has 24 residues.